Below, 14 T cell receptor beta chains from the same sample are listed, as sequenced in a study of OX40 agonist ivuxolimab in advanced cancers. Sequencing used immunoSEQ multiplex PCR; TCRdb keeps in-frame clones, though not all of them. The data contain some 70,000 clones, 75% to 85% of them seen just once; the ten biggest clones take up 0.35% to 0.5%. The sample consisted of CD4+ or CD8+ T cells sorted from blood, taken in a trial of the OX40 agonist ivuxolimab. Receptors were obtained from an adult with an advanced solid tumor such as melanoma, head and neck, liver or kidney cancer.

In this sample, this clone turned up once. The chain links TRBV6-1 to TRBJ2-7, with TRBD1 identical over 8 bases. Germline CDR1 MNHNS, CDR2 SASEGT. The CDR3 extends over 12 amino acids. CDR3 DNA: TGTGCCAGCAGTGCCCACAGGGGGAACTTTTTGGTC. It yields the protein CASSAHRGNFLV.

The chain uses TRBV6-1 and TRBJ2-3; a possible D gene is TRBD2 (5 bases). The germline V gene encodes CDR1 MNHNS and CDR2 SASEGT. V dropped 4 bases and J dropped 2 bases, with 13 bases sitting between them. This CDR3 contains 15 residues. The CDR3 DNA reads TGTGCCAGCAGTGTGAGGGCCGGAGCCACAGATACGCAGTATTTT. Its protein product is CASSVRAGATDTQYF.

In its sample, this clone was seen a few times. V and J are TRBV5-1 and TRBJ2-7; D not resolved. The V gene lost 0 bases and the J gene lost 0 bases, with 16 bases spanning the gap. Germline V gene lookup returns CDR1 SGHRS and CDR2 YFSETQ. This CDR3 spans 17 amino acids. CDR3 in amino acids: CASSLADAAPSSYEQYF. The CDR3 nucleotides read TGCGCCAGCAGCTTGGCCGACGCAGCCCCCAGCTCCTACGAGCAGTACTTC.

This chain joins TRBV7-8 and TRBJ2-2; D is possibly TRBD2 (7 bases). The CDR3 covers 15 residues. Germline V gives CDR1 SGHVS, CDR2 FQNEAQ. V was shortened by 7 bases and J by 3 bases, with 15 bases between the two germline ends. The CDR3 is CASIWGLADTGELFF. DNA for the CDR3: TGTGCCAGCATTTGGGGGCTAGCGGACACCGGGGAGCTGTTTTTT.

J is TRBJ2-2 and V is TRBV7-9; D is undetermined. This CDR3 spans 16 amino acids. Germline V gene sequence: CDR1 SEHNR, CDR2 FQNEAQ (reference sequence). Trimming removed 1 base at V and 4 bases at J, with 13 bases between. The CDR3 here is CASSLVLGMGTGELFF. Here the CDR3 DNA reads TGTGCCAGCAGCTTAGTTCTGGGGATGGGCACCGGGGAGCTGTTTTTT. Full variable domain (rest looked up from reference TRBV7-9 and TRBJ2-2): DTGVSQNPRHKITKRGQNVTFRCDPISEHNRLYWYRQTLGQGPEFLTYFQNEAQLEKSRLLSDRFSAERPKGSFSTLEIQRTEQGDSAMYLCASSLVLGMGTGELFFGEGSRLTVL.

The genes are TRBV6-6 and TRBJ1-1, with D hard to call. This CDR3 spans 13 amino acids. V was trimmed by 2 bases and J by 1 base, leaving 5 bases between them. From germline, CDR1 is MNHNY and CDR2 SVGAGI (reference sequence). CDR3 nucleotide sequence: TGTGCCAGCAGTTACGGGGAGAACACTGAAGCTTTCTTT. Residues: CASSYGENTEAFF.

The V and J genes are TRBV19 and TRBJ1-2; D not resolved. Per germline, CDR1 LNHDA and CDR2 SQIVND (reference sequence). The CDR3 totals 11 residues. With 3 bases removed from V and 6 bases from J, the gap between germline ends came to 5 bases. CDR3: CASSIRDGYTF. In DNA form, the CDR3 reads TGTGCCAGTAGTATCCGGGATGGCTACACCTTC.

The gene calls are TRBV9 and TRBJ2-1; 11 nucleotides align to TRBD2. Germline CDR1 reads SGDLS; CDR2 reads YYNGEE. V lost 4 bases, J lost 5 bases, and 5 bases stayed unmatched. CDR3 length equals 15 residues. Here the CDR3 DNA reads TGTGCCAGCAGCAACCGGACTAGCGGGCACAATGAGCAGTTCTTC. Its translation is CASSNRTSGHNEQFF.

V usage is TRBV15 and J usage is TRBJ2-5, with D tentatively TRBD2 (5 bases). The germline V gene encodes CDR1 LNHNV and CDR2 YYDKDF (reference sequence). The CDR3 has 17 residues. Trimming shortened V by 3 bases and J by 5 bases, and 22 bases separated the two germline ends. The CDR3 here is CATSSGLTLGSWETQYF. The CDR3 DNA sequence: TGTGCCACCAGCAGTGGACTGACTCTCGGTTCCTGGGAGACCCAGTACTTC. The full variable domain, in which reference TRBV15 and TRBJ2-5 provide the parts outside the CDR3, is DAMVIQNPRYQVTQFGKPVTLSCSQTLNHNVMYWYQQKSSQAPKLLFHYYDKDFNNEADTPDNFQSRRPNTSFCFLDIRSPGLGDTAMYLCATSSGLTLGSWETQYFGPGTRLLVL.

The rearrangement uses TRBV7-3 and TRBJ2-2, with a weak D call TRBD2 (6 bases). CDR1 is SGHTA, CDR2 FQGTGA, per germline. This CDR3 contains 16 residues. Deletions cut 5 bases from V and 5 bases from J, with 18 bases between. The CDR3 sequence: CASSPKDGRATGELFF. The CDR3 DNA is TGTGCCAGCAGCCCCAAGGACGGGAGAGCAACCGGGGAGCTGTTTTTT.

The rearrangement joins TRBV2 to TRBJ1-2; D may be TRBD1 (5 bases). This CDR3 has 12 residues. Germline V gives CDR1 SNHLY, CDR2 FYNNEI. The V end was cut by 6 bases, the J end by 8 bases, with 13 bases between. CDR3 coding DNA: TGTGCCAGCAGAGGGGACTTTTCGGGCTACACCTTC. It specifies CASRGDFSGYTF.

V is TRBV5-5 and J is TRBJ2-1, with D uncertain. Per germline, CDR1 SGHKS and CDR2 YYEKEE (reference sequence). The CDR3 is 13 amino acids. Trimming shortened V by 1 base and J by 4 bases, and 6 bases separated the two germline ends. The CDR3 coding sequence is TGTGCCAGCAGCTTGTCCGGGTACAATGAGCAGTTCTTC. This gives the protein CASSLSGYNEQFF.

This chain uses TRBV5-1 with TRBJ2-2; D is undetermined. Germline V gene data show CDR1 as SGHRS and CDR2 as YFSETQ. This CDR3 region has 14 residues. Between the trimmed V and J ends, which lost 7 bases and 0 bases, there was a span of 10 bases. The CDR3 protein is CASLQSPNTGELFF. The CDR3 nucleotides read TGCGCCAGCTTACAGTCTCCGAACACCGGGGAGCTGTTTTTT.

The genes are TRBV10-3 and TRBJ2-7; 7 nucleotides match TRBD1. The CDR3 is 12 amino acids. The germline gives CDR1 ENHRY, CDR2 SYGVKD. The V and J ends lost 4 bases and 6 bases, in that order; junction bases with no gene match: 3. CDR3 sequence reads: CAISGQGTEQYF. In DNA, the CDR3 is TGTGCCATCAGTGGACAGGGAACCGAGCAGTACTTC.